The T cell receptor beta chain under discussion was sequenced for a study of shared clonotypes between healthy human individuals. The ends were cut back, 0 bases at V and 5 bases at J, with 12 bases in the middle. CDR1 SGHRS and CDR2 YFSETQ come from the germline V gene. This CDR3 is 14 amino acids long. CD45RO negativity and positive selection for CCR7 defined naive CD8 cells, a population that excluded terminally differentiated effector memory CD45RA+ cells. The table came from immunoSEQ multiplex PCR; TCRdb's copy has only in-frame clones and leaves some out. The sample has around 2,000,000 clones; 90% to 95% are singletons.

The rearrangement joins TRBV5-1 to TRBJ2-7; D is ambiguous. The sequence derives from a man aged 18 to 35 in good health. Some clones in this sample may be carry-over from other donors' samples. What was sequenced was naive CD8+ T cells from PBMCs. The CDR3 sequence: CASSLVVYEDEQYF. Written as DNA, the CDR3 is TGCGCCAGCAGCTTGGTGGTCTATGAGGACGAGCAGTACTTC.